One sample yielded the 17 T cell receptor beta chains listed below, sequenced in a study of T cells in women clearing cervical HPV infection. Profiling relied on immunoSEQ multiplex PCR, and the TCRdb table lists in-frame clones only, not all of them. This sample's table reports around 23,000 clones. Sequencing used blood buffy coat. These receptors came from a woman between 18 and 69 years old with a cervical HPV16 infection that either progressed to CIN3+ or cleared (not recorded which).

On this clone itself: Sequencing ends 3 residues short of the CDR3 end; the germline J gene provides the rest. The V call is TRBV7-2, the J call TRBJ1-2; no definite D call. Germline V gene data show CDR1 as SGHTA and CDR2 as FQGNSA. The CDR3 loop spans 14 amino acids. The CDR3 is CASSLGGLSYDYTF. The sequenced part of the CDR3 DNA is TGTGCCAGCAGCTTAGGAGGACTATCCTACGAC.

As concerns this clone: The read stops 3 residues short of the end of the CDR3; the missing end is completed from the germline J gene. The genes are TRBV4-1 and TRBJ1-5; D call uncertain. This CDR3 region has 13 residues. The germline V and J ends were trimmed by 3 bases and 7 bases, with 10 bases remaining between them. Germline V CDR1 and CDR2: MGHRA, YSYEKL. CDR3 sequence: CASSQEGRQPQHF. The CDR3 bases that were read are TGCGCCAGCAGCCAGGAGGGCCGGCAGCCC.

Of note for this clone: The read terminates 3 residues ahead of where the CDR3 ends, so the germline J gene completes it. The genes are TRBV5-3 and TRBJ1-5, with D possibly matching TRBD1 (6 bases). TRBV5-3 is assigned to the ORF class and has an uncertain function. V lost 4 bases and J 2 bases, leaving 13 bases between the germline ends. The CDR3 is 15 amino acids. CDR3 DNA (partial): TGTGCCAGAAGCCACACAGGGCGTTGCAATCAGCCC. Protein sequence: CARSHTGRCNQP. The full CDR3 sequence reads CARSHTGRCNQPQHF.

Regarding this clone: The read terminates 3 residues before the CDR3 end, so the remaining end is supplied by the germline J gene. The chain couples TRBV4-1 to TRBJ2-6; 11 bases fit TRBD1. There are 17 residues in the CDR3. V shed 7 bases and J 3 bases; nucleotides not matched to a gene: 8. Germline CDR1 is MGHRA and CDR2 is YSYEKL. The CDR3 bases that were read are TGCGCCAGCAACCCCGGACAGGGGGCTGGTGGGGCCAACGTC. It translates to CASNPGQGAGGANV. The whole CDR3 protein reads CASNPGQGAGGANVLTF.

Its frequency marks this clone as medium-sized (0.01 to 0.1%). Coverage ceases 3 residues before the CDR3 finishes, and the germline J gene fills in the end. The chain couples TRBV5-1 to TRBJ1-2; 11 nucleotides agree with TRBD1. Germline CDR1 is SGHRS and CDR2 is YFSETQ. This CDR3 region has 14 residues. The V segment lost 7 bases and the J segment 4 bases; nucleotides outside the gene matches: 6. The CDR3 bases that were read are TGCGCCAGCGCCGGGACAGGGGGTAGCTATGGC. Translated, it gives CASAGTGGSYG. The full CDR3 protein reads CASAGTGGSYGYTF.

Comments on this clone: The read comes to an end 3 residues before the CDR3 does, leaving the germline J gene to fill in the end. The rearrangement links TRBV12-5 to TRBJ2-3, with no clear D. CDR1 LGHNT and CDR2 FRNRAP come from the germline V gene. The CDR3 is made up of 15 amino acids. Between the trimmed V and J ends, which lost 5 bases and 0 bases, there was a span of 12 bases. CDR3 DNA, as far as it was read: TGTGCTAGTGGTATCAGTTATCCTAGCACAGATACG. Translating gives CASGISYPSTDT. The whole CDR3 sequence reads CASGISYPSTDTQYF.

On this clone itself: Read coverage stops 3 residues before the CDR3 terminus; the germline J gene supplies the remainder. J is TRBJ2-1 and V is TRBV20-1; 8 bases are shared with TRBD2. Trimming removed 2 bases from V and 8 bases from J; junction bases left unmatched: 11. The germline V gene has CDR1 DFQATT and CDR2 SNEGSKA (reference sequence). This CDR3 has 15 amino acids. The sequenced CDR3 bases are TGCAGTGCTAGATCCGGGACTAGTGGGGTCTATGAG. It specifies CSARSGTSGVYE. The whole CDR3 sequence reads CSARSGTSGVYEQFF.

On this clone itself: The CDR3 end is not reached by the read, which stops 3 residues before it; the germline J gene fills it in. This chain links TRBV20-1 with TRBJ2-1; 13 bases are shared with TRBD2. The CDR3 extends over 15 amino acids. CDR1 DFQATT and CDR2 SNEGSKA come from the germline V gene (reference sequence). V lost 3 bases and J lost 3; bases outside the gene matches: 2. The CDR3 bases that were read are TGCAGTGCTAGTGGACTAGCGGGAGACTACAATGAG. It encodes CSASGLAGDYNE. The entire CDR3 is CSASGLAGDYNEQFF.

In regard to this clone: The CDR3 extends 3 residues past the end of the read, so its final part is completed from the germline J gene. The chain links TRBV19 to TRBJ2-1; the D gene is possibly TRBD2 (6 bases). Trimming shortened V by 6 bases and J by 5 bases, and 20 bases separated the two germline ends. The CDR3 is 16 residues long. Germline V gives CDR1 LNHDA, CDR2 SQIVND (reference sequence). Incomplete CDR3 DNA: TGTGCCAGTAGCGATAGAGGCGGGGCAAACAACAATGAG. It encodes CASSDRGGANNNE. The full CDR3 reads CASSDRGGANNNEQFF.

For this clone: The CDR3 goes on 3 residues after the read ends, and that part is filled in from the germline J gene. J is TRBJ1-1 and V is TRBV2; D possibly corresponds to TRBD1 (5 bases). Germline V CDR1 and CDR2: SNHLY, FYNNEI. The CDR3 is 13 amino acids. The covered CDR3 bases are TGTGCCAGCAGTGAGGCGGCAGGGTGGGAA. Translation gives CASSEAAGWE. The whole CDR3 region reads CASSEAAGWEAFF. Supplemented by reference TRBV2 and TRBJ1-1, the full variable domain reads EPEVTQTPSHQVTQMGQEVILRCVPISNHLYFYWYRQILGQKVEFLVSFYNNEISEKSEIFDDQFSVERPDGSNFTLKIRSTKLEDSAMYFCASSEAAGWEAFFGQGTRLTVV.

Notes on this clone: The read stops 3 residues short of the end of the CDR3; the missing end is completed from the germline J gene. The J gene is TRBJ2-5, the V gene TRBV19, with 13 bases that match TRBD2. Trimming cost V 6 bases and J 6 bases; bases outside gene matches: 4. Germline loops: CDR1 LNHDA, CDR2 SQIVND (reference sequence). The length of the CDR3 is 14 residues. This chain's CDR3 is CASRTSGGSQTQYF. Incomplete CDR3 DNA: TGTGCCAGTAGGACTAGCGGGGGGTCGCAGACC. Full variable domain (remainder filled in from reference TRBV19 and TRBJ2-5): DGGITQSPKYLFRKEGQNVTLSCEQNLNHDAMYWYRQDPGQGLRLIYYSQIVNDFQKGDIAEGYSVSREKKESFPLTVTSAQKNPTAFYLCASRTSGGSQTQYFGPGTRLLVL.

Regarding this clone: The read ends 3 residues before the CDR3 terminus; that terminus is restored from the germline J gene. The rearrangement uses TRBV5-1 and TRBJ2-3, with TRBD1 matching over 7 bases. V lost 4 bases, J lost 1 base, and 9 bases stayed unmatched. CDR1 is SGHRS and CDR2 is YFSETQ in the germline V gene. The CDR3 length is 16 residues. Incomplete CDR3 DNA: TGCGCCAGCAGCCTCCGAGGGGGCGAAGGCACAGATACG. Translated: CASSLRGGEGTDT. The whole CDR3 region reads CASSLRGGEGTDTQYF.

A remark on this clone: The read gets to within 3 residues of the CDR3 end, and the germline J gene fills in the rest. This chain joins TRBV30 and TRBJ2-2; TRBD2 matches at 7 bases. Per the germline V gene, CDR1 is GTSNPN and CDR2 is SVGIG (reference sequence). The CDR3 loop spans 13 amino acids. V gave up 3 bases and J gave up 5 bases; unmatched junction bases: 3. CDR3 bases read: TGTGCCTGGAGGAAACTAGCGACCGGGGAG. Translating it yields CAWRKLATGE. The full CDR3 reads CAWRKLATGELFF.

On this clone: The CDR3 end falls 3 residues outside the read, so it is completed with the germline J gene. The gene calls are TRBV7-2 and TRBJ2-5; D is uncertain. The V gene lost 1 base and the J gene lost 5 bases, with 14 bases spanning the gap. This CDR3 is built from 15 residues. CDR1 and CDR2 (germline): SGHTA, FQGNSA. The CDR3 spells CASSLVKGERETQYF. CDR3 DNA, as far as it was read: TGTGCCAGCAGCTTAGTAAAGGGTGAACGGGAGACC.

As regards this clone: The CDR3 is cut off 3 residues early in the read; its end comes from the germline J gene. The gene calls are TRBV18 and TRBJ2-7; a weak D match, TRBD1 (6 bases). CDR1 KGHSH and CDR2 LQKENI come from the germline V gene. The CDR3 runs to 12 residues. The germline V and J ends were trimmed by 3 bases and 5 bases, with 8 bases remaining between them. The CDR3 here is CASSPQGNEQYF. Partial CDR3 DNA: TGTGCCAGCTCACCTCAGGGGAACGAG. Full variable domain (rest looked up from reference TRBV18 and TRBJ2-7): NAGVMQNPRHLVRRRGQEARLRCSPMKGHSHVYWYRQLPEEGLKFMVYLQKENIIDESGMPKERFSAEFPKEGPSILRIQQVVRGDSAAYFCASSPQGNEQYFGPGTRLTVT.

CDR3 in amino acids: CSARVTSGPYNEQFF. CDR3 DNA, as far as it was read: TGCAGTGCTAGAGTAACTAGCGGGCCCTACAATGAG. This rearrangement joins TRBV20-1 to TRBJ2-1; TRBD2 matches 9 bases. The observed sequence ends 3 residues before the CDR3 terminus, with the missing tail filled in from the germline J gene. Germline V gene data show CDR1 as DFQATT and CDR2 as SNEGSKA (reference sequence). V gave up 1 base and J gave up 2 bases; unmatched junction bases: 3. The CDR3 is 15 amino acids.

On this clone: The read stops 3 residues short of the end of the CDR3; the missing end is completed from the germline J gene. The chain links TRBV5-4 to TRBJ1-2; tentative D call: TRBD1 (5 bases). The V gene lost 4 bases and the J gene lost 4 bases, with 17 bases spanning the gap. The CDR3 contains 15 residues. The V gene's germline CDR1 is SGHNT and CDR2 YYREEE (reference sequence). CDR3 DNA (partial): TGTGCCAGCAGCCCGGACAACCTCCACCTCTATGGC. Its protein is CASSPDNLHLYG. The whole CDR3 protein is CASSPDNLHLYGYTF.